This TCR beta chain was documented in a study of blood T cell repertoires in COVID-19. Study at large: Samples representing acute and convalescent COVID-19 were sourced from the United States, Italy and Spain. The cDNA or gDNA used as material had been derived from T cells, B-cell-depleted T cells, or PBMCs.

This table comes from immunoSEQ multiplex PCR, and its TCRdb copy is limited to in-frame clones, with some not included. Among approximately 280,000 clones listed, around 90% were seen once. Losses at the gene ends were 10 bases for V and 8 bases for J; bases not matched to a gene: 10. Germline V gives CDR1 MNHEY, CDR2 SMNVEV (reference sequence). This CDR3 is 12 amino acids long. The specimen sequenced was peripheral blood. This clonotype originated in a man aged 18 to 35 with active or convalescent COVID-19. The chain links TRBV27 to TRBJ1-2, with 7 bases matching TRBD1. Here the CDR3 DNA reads TGTGCCACCAAGGAGGGGGCGCGAGGCTACACCTTC. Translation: CATKEGARGYTF.